The rows below give T cell receptor beta chains drawn from one sample of a study of radiation and T cells in renal cell carcinoma. Repertoires were generated with immunoSEQ multiplex PCR, while TCRdb's copy carries only in-frame clones and drops some. The sample yields 40,000 to 60,000 clones, around three quarters seen once. Sequenced material: blood, taken from a patient whose treatment included radiotherapy and nephrectomy. All receptors come from a woman in her 70s with renal cell carcinoma. The CDR3 runs from the conserved cysteine through the conserved F or W. Each record gives: D gene, clone size, CDR3 length, V gene, J gene, CDR3 protein, CDR3 DNA. D genes are given only for firm matches. A row's size may be missing; if present it is once, few, many or a size class.

>TRBD2|-|15|TRBV12-5|TRBJ2-7
CASGLGTSGSYEQYF
TGTGCTAGTGGTTTGGGGACTAGCGGCTCCTACGAGCAGTACTTC
>-|-|12|TRBV5-1|TRBJ2-5
CASSLNTETQYF
TGCGCCAGCAGCTTGAACACAGAGACCCAGTACTTC
>-|-|15|TRBV5-1|TRBJ2-3
CASSLRATSTDTQYF
TGCGCCAGCAGCTTGCGGGCGACTAGCACAGATACGCAGTATTTT
>TRBD2|-|14|TRBV7-7|TRBJ2-5
CASSSLAGGETQYF
TGTGCCAGCAGCTCACTAGCGGGGGGGGAGACCCAGTACTTC
>-|-|14|TRBV7-9|TRBJ1-3
CASSLEISGNTIYF
TGTGCCAGCAGCCTGGAGATTTCTGGAAACACCATATATTTT
>-|-|14|TRBV4-1|TRBJ1-2
CASSQDPNGYGYTF
TGCGCCAGCAGCCAAGATCCCAATGGCTATGGCTACACCTTC
>-|-|17|TRBV5-1|TRBJ2-1
CASSLDEAVGGYNEQFF
TGCGCCAGCAGCTTGGATGAAGCGGTCGGGGGTTACAATGAGCAGTTCTTC
>TRBD1|-|15|TRBV4-3|TRBJ1-6
CASSQADRDNSPLHF
TGCGCCAGCAGCCAGGCGGACAGGGACAATTCACCCCTCCACTTT
>TRBD2|-|15|TRBV7-8|TRBJ2-7
CASSTSGTSWYEQYF
TGTGCCAGCAGCACATCCGGGACTAGTTGGTACGAGCAGTACTTC
>-|-|16|TRBV5-1|TRBJ2-6
CASSNTGSSGANVLTF
TGCGCCAGCAGCAACACAGGGTCCTCTGGGGCCAACGTCCTGACTTTC
>-|-|15|TRBV6-6|TRBJ2-2
CASSPGQKNTGELFF
TGTGCCAGCAGCCCTGGACAGAAAAACACCGGGGAGCTGTTTTTT
>-|-|14|TRBV14|TRBJ1-1
CASSRGASGTEAFF
TGTGCCAGCAGCCGAGGGGCTTCGGGAACTGAAGCTTTCTTT
>-|-|15|TRBV7-9|TRBJ1-6
CASSLVAVQGSPLHF
TGTGCCAGCAGCTTAGTAGCCGTACAGGGTTCACCCCTCCACTTT
>-|few|15|TRBV19|TRBJ1-5
CASIGKAYSNQPQHF
TGTGCCAGTATCGGGAAGGCCTATAGCAATCAGCCCCAGCATTTT
>-|-|14|TRBV6-1|TRBJ2-2
CASQRRTNTGELFF
TGTGCCAGTCAAAGGCGTACTAACACCGGGGAGCTGTTTTTT
>TRBD1|-|15|TRBV5-6|TRBJ1-5
CASSLFGTGAQPQHF
TGTGCCAGCAGCTTATTTGGGACAGGGGCTCAGCCCCAGCATTTT
>TRBD1|-|14|TRBV19|TRBJ1-5
CASTGQERNQPQHF
TGTGCCAGTACAGGACAGGAACGGAATCAGCCCCAGCATTTT
>TRBD2|-|15|TRBV2|TRBJ2-2
CASQGTSGRHGELFF
TGTGCCAGCCAGGGGACTAGCGGGAGGCACGGGGAGCTGTTTTTT
>-|-|14|TRBV19|TRBJ1-5
CASSNRENNQPQHF
TGTGCCAGTAGTAACAGGGAAAACAATCAGCCCCAGCATTTT
>TRBD1|-|15|TRBV2|TRBJ1-4
CASNAQGGPNEKLFF
TGTGCCAGCAACGCACAGGGGGGCCCTAATGAAAAACTGTTTTTT
>-|-|16|TRBV5-4|TRBJ2-3
CASSPKGGGSTDTQYF
TGTGCCAGCAGCCCGAAGGGGGGGGGTAGTACAGATACGCAGTATTTT
>-|-|13|TRBV2|TRBJ1-2
CASSERQVYGYTF
TGTGCCAGCAGTGAAAGACAGGTCTATGGCTACACCTTC
>-|-|16|TRBV7-6|TRBJ2-1
CASSFPGGDNYNEQFF
TGTGCCAGCAGCTTCCCAGGGGGGGACAATTACAATGAGCAGTTCTTC
>-|-|12|TRBV5-1|TRBJ1-2
CASSLGEEGYTF
TGCGCCAGCAGCTTGGGTGAGGAGGGCTACACCTTC
>TRBD1|-|16|TRBV6-5|TRBJ2-1
CASSYSFRQGHNEQFF
TGTGCCAGCAGTTACTCGTTCAGACAGGGTCACAATGAGCAGTTCTTC
>-|-|12|TRBV30|TRBJ2-3
CAWRGRSDTQYF
TGTGCCTGGAGGGGACGTTCCGATACGCAGTATTTT
>TRBD1|-|15|TRBV19|TRBJ1-3
CASAMGQSSGNTIYF
TGTGCCAGTGCCATGGGACAGAGCTCTGGAAACACCATATATTTT
>TRBD1|-|13|TRBV5-1|TRBJ2-7
CASSNRQGHEQYF
TGCGCCAGCAGCAACAGACAGGGCCACGAGCAGTACTTC
>-|-|15|TRBV7-2|TRBJ2-7
CASSLGGGGPNEQYF
TGTGCCAGCAGCTTAGGAGGCGGCGGTCCGAACGAGCAGTACTTC
>-|once|14|TRBV6-5|TRBJ2-7
CASKRTAPSYEQYF
TGTGCCAGCAAACGGACAGCTCCCTCCTACGAGCAGTACTTC